There are many counts of the clone carrying this T cell receptor (beta chain). The read terminates 3 residues ahead of where the CDR3 ends, so the germline J gene completes it. This sample was taken from a study of T cell clonality in common variable immunodeficiency. Method: immunoSEQ multiplex PCR; TCRdb's copy keeps in-frame clones and lacks some. Observed in the sample are 35,000 to 50,000 clones, none of them singletons. The CDR3 loop spans 17 amino acids. V was clipped by 3 bases and J by 2 bases; unmatched bases: 1. CDR1 is KGHSY and CDR2 is FQNENV in the germline V gene. This TCR was sampled from a person between 18 and 70 years old in good health. Sequenced material: peripheral blood mononuclear cells. This chain uses TRBV16 with TRBJ2-1, with 16 bases matching TRBD2. The CDR3 loop is CASSQGTSGRAYNEQFF. The CDR3 DNA, read in part, is TGTGCCAGCAGCCAGGGGACTAGCGGGAGGGCCTACAATGAG.